The 15 T cell receptor beta chains below were found in one sample sequenced in a study of sequential checkpoint blockade in melanoma. Described treatment: randomized to nivolumab then ipilimumab (arm A) or the reverse (arm B). The protocol was immunoSEQ multiplex PCR, while the TCRdb copy is restricted to in-frame clones and leaves out a portion. The profile shows roughly 5,000 clones, roughly three fifths of them singletons. The specimen comprised CD8+ T cells sorted from blood (inferred from file names), sampled from a patient given nivolumab and ipilimumab in sequence. All receptors come from a human donor with melanoma.

Notes on this clone: At one end the junction does not follow the germline gene, possibly because of a read error. The gene calls are TRBV5-5 and TRBJ1-2; possibly TRBD1 for D (5 bases). This CDR3 region has 11 residues. Germline CDR1 is SGHKS and CDR2 is YYEKEE (reference sequence). The CDR3 loop is CASSLGRVAVF. The CDR3 DNA follows: TGTGCCAGCAGCTTGGGCAGGGTAGCCGTCTTC.

The gene calls are TRBV5-1 and TRBJ1-3; the D gene is possibly TRBD1 (6 bases). Trimming took off 3 bases at V and 2 bases at J, with 15 bases between the two ends. Germline CDR1 is SGHRS and CDR2 is YFSETQ. This CDR3 region has 16 residues. CDR3 DNA: TGCGCCAGCAGCTGGACCCCCGGACAGCCTGGAAACACCATATATTTT. Translation gives CASSWTPGQPGNTIYF.

This chain uses TRBV7-9 with TRBJ2-1; perhaps TRBD2 as D (6 bases). V lost 0 bases, J lost 11 bases, and 14 bases lay in between. The germline CDR1 and CDR2 sequences are SEHNR and FQNEAQ (reference sequence). This CDR3 spans 14 amino acids. The CDR3 loop is CASSLALEGMKQFF. CDR3 sequence (DNA): TGTGCCAGCAGCTTAGCACTGGAGGGGATGAAGCAGTTCTTC.

This clone was counted only a few times. The chain uses TRBV19 and TRBJ1-1; D is possibly TRBD1 (6 bases). CDR3 length: 13 amino acids. The germline V gene encodes CDR1 LNHDA and CDR2 SQIVND (reference sequence). Trimming stripped 3 bases from V and 5 bases from J, with 10 bases between. CDR3 loop: CASSMQGLTEAFF. The CDR3 bases are TGTGCCAGTAGTATGCAGGGGCTAACTGAAGCTTTCTTT.

This clone showed up just a few times. The V and J genes are TRBV29-1 and TRBJ2-7; TRBD2 aligns across 10 bases. V shed 3 bases and J 1 base; nucleotides not matched to a gene: 0. Germline assignment: CDR1 SQVTM and CDR2 ANQGSEA. The CDR3 runs 13 residues. The DNA for the CDR3 is TGCAGCGTTGATAGCGGGGGGTCCTACGAGCAGTACTTC. As protein: CSVDSGGSYEQYF.

J is TRBJ2-3 and V is TRBV6-4; 10 bases match TRBD2. Per the germline V gene, CDR1 is MRHNA and CDR2 is SNTAGT. Trimming removed 0 bases from V and 3 bases from J; junction bases left unmatched: 3. The CDR3 loop spans 16 amino acids. This CDR3 reads CASSDSSGGPTDTQYF. CDR3 DNA sequence: TGTGCCAGCAGTGACTCTAGCGGGGGGCCAACAGATACGCAGTATTTT.

V is TRBV7-6 and J is TRBJ2-5, with 10 bases fitting TRBD2. CDR3 length: 17 residues. Germline CDR1 is SGHVS and CDR2 is FNYEAQ. V gave up 0 bases and J gave up 1 base; unmatched junction bases: 5. The CDR3 protein is CASSLAPSGSRQETQYF. The CDR3 region has the DNA TGTGCCAGCAGCTTAGCGCCTAGCGGGAGCCGCCAAGAGACCCAGTACTTC. The full variable domain, with the rest looked up from reference TRBV7-6 and TRBJ2-5, is GAGVSQSPRYKVTKRGQDVALRCDPISGHVSLYWYRQALGQGPEFLTYFNYEAQQDKSGLPNDRFSAERPEGSISTLTIQRTEQRDSAMYRCASSLAPSGSRQETQYFGPGTRLLVL.

The J gene is TRBJ1-4, the V gene TRBV7-8; no firm D call. Trimming removed 3 bases at V and 1 base at J, with 12 bases between. The germline V gene has CDR1 SGHVS and CDR2 FQNEAQ. The CDR3 extends over 16 amino acids. CDR3 nucleotides: TGTGCCAGCAGCTTGAGGGTTCGAGGAACTAATGAAAAACTGTTTTTT. Its protein is CASSLRVRGTNEKLFF.

The chain carries TRBV7-2 and TRBJ2-5; 9 bases map to TRBD1. Near its end, the DNA agrees better with TRBJ2-7, so the J call may be wrong. Germline values: CDR1 SGHTA, CDR2 FQGNSA. The CDR3 is 16 amino acids. CDR3 bases: TGTGCCAGCAGCTTGGGACAGGGTTTGAGCTCCTACGAGCAGTACTTC. Translating it yields CASSLGQGLSSYEQYF.

The chain recombines TRBV29-1 with TRBJ1-1; 9 nucleotides line up with TRBD1. Unmatched junction bases numbered 6, after V lost 5 bases and J lost 11 bases. The CDR3 contains 11 residues. Germline CDR1 and CDR2: SQVTM and ANQGSEA. The CDR3 is CSVTRDREAFF. CDR3 nucleotides: TGCAGCGTTACCCGGGACAGGGAGGCTTTCTTT.

This chain joins TRBV9 and TRBJ2-7; 8 bases are shared with TRBD2. Germline-derived CDR1 and CDR2 are SGDLS and YYNGEE. J gave up 1 base and V 3 bases, and 6 bases lay outside the gene matches. The CDR3 spans 15 residues. The chain's CDR3 is CASSAGGGRSYEQYF. The DNA of the CDR3 is TGTGCCAGCAGCGCGGGGGGGGGACGGTCCTACGAGCAGTACTTC.

This clone was seen only a few times. The chain couples TRBV27 to TRBJ2-3, with TRBD2 identical over 10 bases. Losses at the gene ends were 5 bases for V and 1 base for J; bases not matched to a gene: 9. The germline V gene has CDR1 MNHEY and CDR2 SMNVEV (reference sequence). This CDR3 region has 17 residues. CDR3 in DNA: TGTGCCAGCAGTACCCTTCGGACTAGCGGTGGCACAGATACGCAGTATTTT. Translated: CASSTLRTSGGTDTQYF.

This clone has a handful of counts. The chain joins TRBV6-1 to TRBJ1-5; 9 nucleotides line up with TRBD1. The CDR3 sequence is 14 residues long. CDR1 and CDR2 from the germline V gene are MNHNS and SASEGT. Germline trimming cut 6 bases from V and 8 bases from J; bases unmatched to any gene: 8. The CDR3, as DNA: TGTGCCAGCAGCCCCGGGACAGGGTTGGAGCCCCAGCATTTT. It yields the protein CASSPGTGLEPQHF.

This rearrangement joins TRBV10-1 to TRBJ2-2; 7 bases agree with TRBD1. V dropped 2 bases and J dropped 7; count of bases not matched to a gene: 4. Germline values: CDR1 WNHNN, CDR2 SYGVQD (reference sequence). The CDR3 runs 14 residues. Here the CDR3 DNA reads TGCGCCAGCAGTGAGGAGGGGGCGGGCGGGGAGCTGTTTTTT. Protein sequence: CASSEEGAGGELFF.

This rearrangement joins TRBV2 to TRBJ1-5, with unresolved D. Per germline, CDR1 SNHLY and CDR2 FYNNEI. This CDR3 contains 14 residues. V was trimmed by 5 bases and J by 0 bases, leaving 8 bases between them. The CDR3 protein is CASSSWSSNQPQHF. As DNA, the CDR3 is TGTGCCAGCAGTTCCTGGAGTAGCAATCAGCCCCAGCATTTT.